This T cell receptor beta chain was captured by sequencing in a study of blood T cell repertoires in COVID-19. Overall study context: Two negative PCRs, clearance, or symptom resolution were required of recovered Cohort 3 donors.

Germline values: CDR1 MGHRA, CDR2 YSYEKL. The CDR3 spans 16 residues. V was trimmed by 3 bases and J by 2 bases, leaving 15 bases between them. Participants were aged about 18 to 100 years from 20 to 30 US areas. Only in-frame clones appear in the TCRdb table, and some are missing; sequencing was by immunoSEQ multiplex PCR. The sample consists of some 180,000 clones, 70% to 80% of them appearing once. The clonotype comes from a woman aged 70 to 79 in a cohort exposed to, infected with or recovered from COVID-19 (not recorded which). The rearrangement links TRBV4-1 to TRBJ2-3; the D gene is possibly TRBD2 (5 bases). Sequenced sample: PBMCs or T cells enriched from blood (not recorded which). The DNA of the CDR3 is TGCGCCAGCAGCCATATACTAGGAACCTCCACAGATACGCAGTATTTT. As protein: CASSHILGTSTDTQYF.